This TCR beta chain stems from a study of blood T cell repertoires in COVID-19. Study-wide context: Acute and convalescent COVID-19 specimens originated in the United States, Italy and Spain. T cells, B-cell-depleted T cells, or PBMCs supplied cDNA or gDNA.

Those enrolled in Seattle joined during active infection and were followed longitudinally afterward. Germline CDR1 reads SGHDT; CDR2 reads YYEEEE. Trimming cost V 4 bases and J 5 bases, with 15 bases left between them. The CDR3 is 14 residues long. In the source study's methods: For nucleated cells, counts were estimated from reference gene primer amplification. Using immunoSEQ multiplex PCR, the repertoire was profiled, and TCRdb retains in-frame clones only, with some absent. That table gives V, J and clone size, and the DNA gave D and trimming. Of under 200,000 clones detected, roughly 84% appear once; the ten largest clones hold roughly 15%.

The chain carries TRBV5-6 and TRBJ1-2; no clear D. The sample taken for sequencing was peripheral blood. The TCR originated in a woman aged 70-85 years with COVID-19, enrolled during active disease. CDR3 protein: CASSEITAGYGYTF. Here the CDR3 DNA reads TGTGCCAGCAGCGAAATTACAGCGGGTTATGGCTACACCTTC.